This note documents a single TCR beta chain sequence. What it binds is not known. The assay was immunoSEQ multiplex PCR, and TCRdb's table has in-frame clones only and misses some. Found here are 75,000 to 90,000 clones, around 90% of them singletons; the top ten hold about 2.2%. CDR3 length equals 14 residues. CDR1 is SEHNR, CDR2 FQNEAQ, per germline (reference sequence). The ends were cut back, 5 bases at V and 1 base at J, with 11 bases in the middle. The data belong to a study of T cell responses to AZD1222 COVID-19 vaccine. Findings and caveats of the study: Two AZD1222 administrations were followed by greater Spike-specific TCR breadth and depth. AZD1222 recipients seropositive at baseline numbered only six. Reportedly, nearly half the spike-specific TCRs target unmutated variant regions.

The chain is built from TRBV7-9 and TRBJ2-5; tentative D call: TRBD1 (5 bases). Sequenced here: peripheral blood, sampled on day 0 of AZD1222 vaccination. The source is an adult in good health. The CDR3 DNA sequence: TGTGCCAGCAGCCGGACACTATCCCAAGAGACCCAGTACTTC. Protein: CASSRTLSQETQYF.